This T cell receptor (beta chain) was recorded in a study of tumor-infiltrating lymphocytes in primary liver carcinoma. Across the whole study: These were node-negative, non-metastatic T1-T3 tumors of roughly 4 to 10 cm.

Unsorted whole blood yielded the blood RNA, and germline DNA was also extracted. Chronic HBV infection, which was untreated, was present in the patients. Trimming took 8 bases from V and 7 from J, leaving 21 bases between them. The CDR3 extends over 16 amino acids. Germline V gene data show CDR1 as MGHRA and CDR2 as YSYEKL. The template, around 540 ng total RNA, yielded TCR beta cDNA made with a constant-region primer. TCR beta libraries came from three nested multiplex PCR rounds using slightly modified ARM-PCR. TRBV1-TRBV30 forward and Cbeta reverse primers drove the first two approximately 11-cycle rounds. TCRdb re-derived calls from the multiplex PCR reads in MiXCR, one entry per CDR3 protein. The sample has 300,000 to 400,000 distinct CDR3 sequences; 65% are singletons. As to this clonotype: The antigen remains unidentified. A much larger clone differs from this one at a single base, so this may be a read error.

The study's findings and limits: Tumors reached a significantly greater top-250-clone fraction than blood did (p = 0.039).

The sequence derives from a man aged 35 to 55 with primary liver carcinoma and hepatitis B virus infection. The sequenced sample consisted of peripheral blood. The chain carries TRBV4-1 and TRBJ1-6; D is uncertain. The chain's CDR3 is CASWRVSWTENSPLHF. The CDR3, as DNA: TGCGCCAGCTGGCGAGTCTCATGGACCGAGAATTCACCCCTCCACTTT.